Here is one T cell receptor (beta chain) with its context. The antigen remains unidentified. Given a much more abundant clone one base away, this may be a read error. Unique molecular identifiers were used to barcode this TCRbeta library. In TCRdb, the PCR reads were re-called with MiXCR into one record per CDR3 protein. The sample carries around 94,000 distinct CDR3 sequences, 4.5% to 7.5% recorded once. This record comes from a study of T-cell reconstitution after alpha-beta-depleted transplantation in children. Study-wide results and caveats: About two months after transplant, alpha-beta T cells reportedly came from several hundred expanded graft clones. Newly made T cells mostly supplied T-cell counts and diversity one year after transplant.

The CDR3 runs 15 residues. The germline V gene has CDR1 DFQATT and CDR2 SNEGSKA (reference sequence). The sequence derives from a female patient between 2 and 15 years old who had a stem cell transplant for Fanconi anemia, so the T cells may come from the graft donor. The sample was PBMCs, mostly from graft donor cells, taken 60 days after TCRalphabeta/CD19-depleted stem cell transplant. V is TRBV20-1 and J is TRBJ1-1; D perhaps matches TRBD1 (6 bases). CDR3 residues: CSASADEGWDTEPFF. The CDR3 DNA reads as TGCAGTGCTAGTGCTGATGAGGGATGGGACACTGAACCTTTCTTT.